This passage covers 29 T cell receptor beta chains from one sample sequenced in a study of shared T cell receptors in the human thymus. Assay: immunoSEQ multiplex PCR; the TCRdb copy retains only in-frame clones and omits some. The sample contains hundreds of thousands of clones, 70% to 90% of which appear only once. These sequences were also reported in another study, on human thymus T cells.

Sequenced: thymocytes. These receptors were taken from a boy less than two years old with a congenital heart defect.

The rearrangement joins TRBV20-1 to TRBJ2-3; no firm D call. Germline CDR1 and CDR2: DFQATT and SNEGSKA (reference sequence). V was pared by 6 bases and J by 9 bases, with 13 bases between. The CDR3 is 11 residues long. Here the CDR3 reads CSAPGGRTQYF. The DNA of the CDR3 is TGCAGTGCCCCGGGTGGCAGAACGCAGTATTTT.

The rearrangement uses TRBV14 and TRBJ2-2, with TRBD1 matching 7 bases. Germline trimming cut 3 bases from V and 7 bases from J; bases unmatched to any gene: 14. Germline V gives CDR1 SGHDN, CDR2 FVKESK. The CDR3 covers 17 residues. The CDR3 is CASSQEPGQHLFGELFF. In nucleotides, the CDR3 is TGTGCCAGCAGCCAGGAGCCGGGACAGCACCTATTCGGGGAGCTGTTTTTT.

The CDR3 sequence: CASSIAPTGGDTGELFF. The CDR3 nucleotides are TGTGCCAGTAGTATAGCCCCTACAGGGGGTGACACCGGGGAGCTGTTTTTT. The chain carries TRBV19 and TRBJ2-2; TRBD1 matches 8 bases. CDR3 length equals 17 residues. V lost 1 base and J lost 3; bases outside the gene matches: 7. The germline V gene has CDR1 LNHDA and CDR2 SQIVND (reference sequence).

The chain recombines TRBV25-1 with TRBJ2-7; 7 positions match TRBD2. The CDR3 is made up of 13 amino acids. CDR1 and CDR2 (germline): MGHDK, SYGVNS. V lost 7 bases, J lost 2 bases, and 5 bases stayed unmatched. The CDR3 bases are TGTGCCAGCAAATTGGGGGGGGCCTACGAGCAGTACTTC. Translated, it gives CASKLGGAYEQYF.

The DNA for the CDR3 is TGCGCCAGCAGTGAGCCCTCGACTAGTAGTAAGCAGTACTTC. Amino acid sequence: CASSEPSTSSKQYF. The rearrangement uses TRBV10-1 and TRBJ2-7; tentative D call: TRBD2 (6 bases). The V gene lost 2 bases and the J gene lost 8 bases, with 16 bases spanning the gap. The CDR3 covers 14 residues. Germline lookup yields CDR1 WNHNN and CDR2 SYGVQD (reference sequence).

This clone was recorded a few times. This sequence joins TRBV5-1 and TRBJ2-5; 10 bases agree with TRBD1. The DNA end favors TRBJ2-7, so the J call may be wrong. The CDR3 sequence is 16 residues long. The germline gives CDR1 SGHRS, CDR2 YFSETQ. The CDR3 reads CASSVSGTGDSYEQYF. As DNA, the CDR3 is TGCGCCAGCAGCGTCTCCGGGACAGGGGATTCCTACGAGCAGTACTTC.

J is TRBJ2-1 and V is TRBV4-3; 9 nucleotides line up with TRBD2. The V and J ends lost 4 bases and 5 bases, in that order; junction bases with no gene match: 6. Germline CDR1 reads LGHNA; CDR2 reads YSLEER. There are 15 residues in the CDR3. The CDR3 region is CASSPGLAPNNEQFF. CDR3 DNA sequence: TGCGCCAGCAGCCCGGGACTAGCCCCCAACAATGAGCAGTTCTTC.

The chain couples TRBV7-8 to TRBJ1-5; D not certain. The CDR3 spans 14 residues. V lost 5 bases and J lost 8, with 16 bases in between. Germline assignment: CDR1 SGHVS and CDR2 FQNEAQ. The CDR3 region has the DNA TGTGCCAGCAGCCCGGTCCTTCGGGATGAGCCCCAGCATTTT. This sequence encodes CASSPVLRDEPQHF.

This clone was counted once. The DNA for the CDR3 is TGTGCCAGCAGTGAAAGGTCGGAGGGCCGAGTCTATGGCTACACCTTC. It specifies CASSERSEGRVYGYTF. This chain joins TRBV25-1 and TRBJ1-2; D not resolved. The CDR3 consists of 16 residues. V dropped 2 bases and J dropped 4 bases, with 17 bases sitting between them. Germline-derived CDR1 and CDR2 are MGHDK and SYGVNS.

The chain couples TRBV4-1 to TRBJ2-3, with 10 positions matching TRBD1. CDR1 and CDR2 (germline): MGHRA, YSYEKL. With 4 bases clipped from V and 7 bases from J, the junction kept 11 bases outside the gene matches. This CDR3 has 16 residues. Written as DNA, the CDR3 is TGCGCCAGCAGCCCACAAGGGACAGGGGTTCAATATACGCAGTATTTT. Protein: CASSPQGTGVQYTQYF.

V gene TRBV4-2 combines with J gene TRBJ2-6; the match to TRBD1 covers 9 bases. With 0 bases clipped from V and 3 bases from J, the junction kept 15 bases outside the gene matches. The CDR3 runs 21 residues. Germline V gene sequence: CDR1 LGHNA, CDR2 YNFKEQ. This CDR3 reads CASSQDIDWDRVFRGANVLTF. The CDR3 coding sequence is TGTGCCAGCAGCCAAGATATAGACTGGGACAGGGTTTTTCGTGGGGCCAACGTCCTGACTTTC.

V is TRBV12-5 and J is TRBJ2-2; weak D call: TRBD1 (6 bases). V was trimmed by 5 bases and J by 4 bases, leaving 11 bases between them. In germline, CDR1 is LGHNT, CDR2 FRNRAP. The CDR3 is 14 amino acids. CDR3 nucleotides: TGTGCTAGTGGTCCCGAGACAGGCACCGGGGAGCTGTTTTTT. It encodes CASGPETGTGELFF.

This clone was seen only a few times. The V call is TRBV4-1, the J call TRBJ2-5, with TRBD2 matching 15 bases. The V gene's germline CDR1 is MGHRA and CDR2 YSYEKL. Trimming cost V 8 bases and J 4 bases; bases outside gene matches: 5. CDR3 size: 15 residues. CDR3 in DNA: TGCGCCAGCTGGACTAGCGGGAGGGCCCCAGAGACCCAGTACTTC. It is translated as CASWTSGRAPETQYF.

CDR3 coding DNA: TGTGCCAGCAGCCAAGGCTCTAGCCACAGGCAGTACTTC. Its translation: CASSQGSSHRQYF. J is TRBJ2-7 and V is TRBV14; TRBD2 is a possible D gene (5 bases). Germline V gene data show CDR1 as SGHDN and CDR2 as FVKESK. V gave up 1 base and J gave up 9 bases, with 13 bases separating them. This CDR3 region has 13 residues.

The chain uses TRBV5-1 and TRBJ2-7; 9 bases line up with TRBD2. The trim removed 4 bases at V and 3 bases at J, leaving 11 bases unmatched. Germline loops: CDR1 SGHRS, CDR2 YFSETQ. This CDR3 is built from 16 residues. The chain's CDR3 is CASSPGSSGTIYEQYF. For the CDR3, the DNA is TGCGCCAGCAGCCCGGGTTCTAGCGGGACTATCTACGAGCAGTACTTC.

The rearrangement uses TRBV7-6 and TRBJ1-2, with 9 nucleotides matching TRBD1. CDR1 SGHVS and CDR2 FNYEAQ come from the germline V gene. V gave up 5 bases and J gave up 8 bases; unmatched junction bases: 6. The CDR3 sequence is 13 residues long. CDR3 protein: CASSPGQGEGYTF. In DNA form, the CDR3 reads TGTGCCAGCAGCCCGGGACAGGGCGAGGGCTACACCTTC.

V and J are TRBV6-5 and TRBJ2-6, with D perhaps TRBD2 (7 bases). CDR1 MNHEY and CDR2 SVGAGI come from the germline V gene. V gave up 4 bases and J gave up 11 bases, with 12 bases separating them. The CDR3 is made up of 13 amino acids. The CDR3 nucleotides are TGTGCCAGCAGTTTCCAGGGGAGGGACGTCCTGACTTTC. The encoded protein is CASSFQGRDVLTF.

The V and J genes are TRBV5-6 and TRBJ2-3, with D maybe TRBD1 (5 bases). There are 16 residues in the CDR3. Germline values: CDR1 SGHDT, CDR2 YYEEEE. The V end was cut by 3 bases, the J end by 0 bases, with 14 bases between. The CDR3 loop reads CASSSDLDTSTDTQYF. The CDR3 region has the DNA TGTGCCAGCAGCTCGGACCTGGACACTAGCACAGATACGCAGTATTTT.

The chain carries TRBV5-5 and TRBJ1-2, with 7 bases identical to TRBD1. V was pared by 4 bases and J by 6 bases, with 6 bases of the junction left unmatched. CDR3 size: 13 residues. CDR1 is SGHKS and CDR2 is YYEKEE in the germline V gene (reference sequence). The CDR3 protein is CASSPSDRNGYTF. CDR3 sequence (DNA): TGTGCCAGCAGCCCCTCGGACAGGAATGGCTACACCTTC.

A few counts support this clone. The chain joins TRBV19 to TRBJ2-3; D possibly corresponds to TRBD2 (5 bases). The CDR3 has 12 residues. Germline V gives CDR1 LNHDA, CDR2 SQIVND (reference sequence). Trimming took off 7 bases at V and 4 bases at J, with 9 bases between the two ends. CDR3 sequence: CASNSSPDTQYF. Here the CDR3 DNA reads TGTGCCAGTAACTCTAGCCCAGATACGCAGTATTTT.

The V and J genes are TRBV29-1 and TRBJ1-3; tentatively, D is TRBD1 (6 bases). Germline V gives CDR1 SQVTM, CDR2 ANQGSEA. V gave up 4 bases and J gave up 2 bases, with 6 bases separating them. There are 12 residues in the CDR3. Here the CDR3 reads CSVGTAGNTIYF. The CDR3 DNA reads as TGCAGCGTTGGGACAGCTGGAAACACCATATATTTT. The full variable domain, in which reference TRBV29-1 and TRBJ1-3 provide the parts outside the CDR3, is SAVISQKPSRDICQRGTSLTIQCQVDSQVTMMFWYRQQPGQSLTLIATANQGSEATYESGFVIDKFPISRPNLTFSTLTVSNMSPEDSSIYLCSVGTAGNTIYFGEGSWLTVV.

This chain uses TRBV5-8 with TRBJ2-7, with TRBD2 identical over 9 bases. The CDR3 has 15 residues. V trimming: 6 bases; J trimming: 6 bases; junction bases outside the gene matches: 13. Germline CDR1 and CDR2: SGHTS and YDEGEE. CDR3 residues: CASIGVREGLGEQYF. CDR3 nucleotides: TGTGCCAGCATAGGCGTGCGGGAGGGCCTAGGCGAGCAGTACTTC.

This chain connects TRBV19 to TRBJ2-1; D may be TRBD1 (6 bases). Germline loops: CDR1 LNHDA, CDR2 SQIVND (reference sequence). Trimming shortened V by 5 bases and J by 1 base, and 15 bases separated the two germline ends. The CDR3 spans 16 residues. CDR3 protein: CASSRQNRASYNEQFF. In nucleotides, the CDR3 is TGTGCCAGTAGTCGACAAAACAGGGCTTCCTACAATGAGCAGTTCTTC.

The chain employs TRBV19 and TRBJ2-2; weak D call: TRBD1 (6 bases). The CDR3 covers 14 residues. Between the trimmed V and J ends, which lost 6 bases and 1 base, there was a span of 9 bases. The V gene's germline CDR1 is LNHDA and CDR2 SQIVND (reference sequence). CDR3: CASRLQGNTGELFF. The CDR3 DNA reads as TGTGCCAGTAGGCTACAGGGGAACACCGGGGAGCTGTTTTTT.

V is TRBV6-1 and J is TRBJ2-1; TRBD2 aligns across 7 bases. V was pared by 4 bases and J by 14 bases, with 5 bases of the junction left unmatched. The CDR3 totals 11 residues. Germline lookup yields CDR1 MNHNS and CDR2 SASEGT. CDR3: CASSGLALKFF. DNA of the CDR3: TGTGCCAGCAGTGGACTAGCTTTGAAGTTCTTC.

A single count supports this clone. The genes are TRBV13 and TRBJ2-1; tentative D call: TRBD1 (5 bases). V was clipped by 5 bases and J by 2 bases, with 13 bases between them. Germline CDR1 is PRHDT and CDR2 is FYEKMQ (reference sequence). The CDR3 sequence is 15 residues long. CDR3 amino acids: CASSPRQRTYNEQFF. The CDR3, as DNA: TGTGCCAGCAGCCCGCGACAGCGAACCTACAATGAGCAGTTCTTC.

This sequence joins TRBV5-1 and TRBJ1-1, with 8 positions matching TRBD1. Germline loops: CDR1 SGHRS, CDR2 YFSETQ. This CDR3 region has 11 residues. The J segment lost 10 bases and the V segment lost 9 bases, leaving 8 bases of the junction unmatched. Written as DNA, the CDR3 is TGCGCCATCCATGGCAGGGGGCCAGCTTTCTTT. It codes for CAIHGRGPAFF. Full variable domain (rest looked up from reference TRBV5-1 and TRBJ1-1): KAGVTQTPRYLIKTRGQQVTLSCSPISGHRSVSWYQQTPGQGLQFLFEYFSETQRNKGNFPGRFSGRQFSNSRSEMNVSTLELGDSALYLCAIHGRGPAFFGQGTRLTVV.

This chain links TRBV30 with TRBJ2-5; TRBD2 is a possible D gene (5 bases). The CDR3 extends over 16 amino acids. V shed 1 base and J shed 2 bases, with 17 bases lying between them. Germline CDR1 reads GTSNPN; CDR2 reads SVGIG (reference sequence). In DNA, the CDR3 is TGTGCCTGGAGTGCTCGCAAGCCGGGGATTCAAGAGACCCAGTACTTC. It is translated as CAWSARKPGIQETQYF.

This chain links TRBV20-1 with TRBJ1-4; no definite D call. CDR3 length: 11 residues. CDR1 DFQATT and CDR2 SNEGSKA come from the germline V gene (reference sequence). V was pared by 5 bases and J by 8 bases, with 9 bases between. CDR3 amino acids: CSARRLEKLFF. The CDR3 region has the DNA TGCAGTGCTCGTCGTCTGGAAAAACTGTTTTTT.